Below are 29 T cell receptor beta chains sequenced from a single sample in a study of blood T cell repertoires in COVID-19. Clones were sequenced by immunoSEQ multiplex PCR, and TCRdb holds only the in-frame ones, with some missing. The data show 150,000 to 200,000 clones, roughly 85% seen once. Sequenced material: peripheral blood. Source of these receptors: a man in his fifties or sixties with active or convalescent COVID-19.

The chain couples TRBV6-5 to TRBJ1-2; D is ambiguous. The CDR3 runs to 14 residues. V was trimmed by 7 bases and J by 4 bases, leaving 16 bases between them. From germline, CDR1 is MNHEY and CDR2 SVGAGI. The CDR3 loop reads CASIRDNGSYGYTF. In DNA, the CDR3 is TGTGCCAGCATCCGTGATAACGGTTCCTATGGCTACACCTTC.

CDR3 sequence: CASARGLAHDNEQFF. CDR3 bases: TGTGCCAGCGCCCGGGGACTAGCTCACGACAATGAGCAGTTCTTC. The chain joins TRBV19 to TRBJ2-1; TRBD2 matches at 9 bases. CDR3 length: 15 amino acids. Trimming at V came to 9 bases and at J to 5 bases, leaving 11 bases not matched to a gene. Germline loops: CDR1 LNHDA, CDR2 SQIVND (reference sequence).

This clone occurred many times. In nucleotides, the CDR3 is TGTGCCAGCTCACCCCGGACATCGAACACTGAAGCTTTCTTT. Its translation: CASSPRTSNTEAFF. The chain carries TRBV18 and TRBJ1-1; D possibly corresponds to TRBD1 (5 bases). The germline gives CDR1 KGHSH, CDR2 LQKENI. Trimming cost V 3 bases and J 1 base, with 9 bases left between them. The CDR3 is made up of 14 amino acids.

The chain employs TRBV6-4 and TRBJ1-2; no clear D. The germline V gene encodes CDR1 MRHNA and CDR2 SNTAGT. The CDR3 has 16 residues. V dropped 4 bases and J dropped 5 bases, with 20 bases sitting between them. The CDR3 loop reads CASSGSGLHHRYGYTF. CDR3 nucleotide sequence: TGTGCCAGCAGTGGGAGCGGACTCCATCATCGGTATGGCTACACCTTC.

V is TRBV24-1 and J is TRBJ2-1, with D possibly TRBD2 on 7 matching bases. The V end was cut by 5 bases, the J end by 6 bases, with 16 bases between. CDR3 length equals 15 residues. Germline CDR1 is KGHDR and CDR2 is SFDVKD. The DNA of the CDR3 is TGTGCCACCAGTGGAAGGGGGGGGGCTGGCAATGAGCAGTTCTTC. It is translated as CATSGRGGAGNEQFF.

This clone is a singleton in its sample. The gene calls are TRBV6-5 and TRBJ1-1; 7 nucleotides align to TRBD1. Germline assignment: CDR1 MNHEY and CDR2 SVGAGI. V dropped 5 bases and J dropped 1; count of bases not matched to a gene: 7. CDR3 length: 15 amino acids. The CDR3 region has the DNA TGTGCCAGCAGTACCCGGTGGACAGGGAACACTGAAGCTTTCTTT. Protein: CASSTRWTGNTEAFF.

V and J are TRBV5-1 and TRBJ1-1, with D maybe TRBD1 (5 bases). The germline V gene encodes CDR1 SGHRS and CDR2 YFSETQ. V lost 0 bases, J lost 0 bases, and 9 bases lay in between. The CDR3 has 15 amino acids. CDR3 sequence: CASSLASGMNTEAFF. CDR3 DNA sequence: TGCGCCAGCAGCTTGGCCTCAGGGATGAACACTGAAGCTTTCTTT. The full variable domain, its missing parts supplied by reference TRBV5-1 and TRBJ1-1, is KAGVTQTPRYLIKTRGQQVTLSCSPISGHRSVSWYQQTPGQGLQFLFEYFSETQRNKGNFPGRFSGRQFSNSRSEMNVSTLELGDSALYLCASSLASGMNTEAFFGQGTRLTVV.

This rearrangement joins TRBV10-3 to TRBJ1-2; 10 nucleotides agree with TRBD1. The CDR3 loop spans 16 amino acids. The ends lost 10 bases at V and 1 base at J; junction bases unmatched: 12. Germline CDR1 and CDR2: ENHRY and SYGVKD. The DNA for the CDR3 is TGTGCCACCGAGACGGGACAGGGGTCGGGTAACTATGGCTACACCTTC. Its translation is CATETGQGSGNYGYTF.

The V call is TRBV5-1, the J call TRBJ2-5; 8 bases are a match to TRBD2. Trimming cost V 3 bases and J 5 bases; bases outside gene matches: 0. This CDR3 region has 12 residues. Germline V gene data show CDR1 as SGHRS and CDR2 as YFSETQ. The CDR3 DNA follows: TGCGCCAGCAGCTCGGGAGGGGAGACCCAGTACTTC. This translates into CASSSGGETQYF.

This chain joins TRBV6-2 or TRBV6-3 and TRBJ2-5; 9 bases line up with TRBD2. This CDR3 has 16 amino acids. CDR1 is MNHEY, CDR2 SVGEGT, per germline. Trimming cost V 2 bases and J 3 bases; bases outside gene matches: 7. CDR3 DNA sequence: TGTGCCAGCAGTTACGGAAAACGGACTAGCGAAGAGACCCAGTACTTC. This codes for CASSYGKRTSEETQYF.

V gene TRBV7-9 combines with J gene TRBJ2-1; tentatively, D is TRBD1 (6 bases). Germline V gene sequence: CDR1 SEHNR, CDR2 FQNEAQ (reference sequence). V was shortened by 1 base and J by 9 bases, with 10 bases between the two germline ends. The CDR3 extends over 13 amino acids. The CDR3 here is CASSLGGPGEQFF. The CDR3 coding sequence is TGTGCCAGCAGCTTAGGGGGGCCAGGTGAGCAGTTCTTC.

The chain uses TRBV3-1 (or the pseudogene TRBV3-2) and TRBJ2-7, with D possibly matching TRBD1 (6 bases). The CDR3 contains 15 residues. CDR1 is LGHDT and CDR2 is YNNKEL in the germline V gene (reference sequence). Trimming pared 2 bases from V and 2 bases from J, leaving 13 bases between. The CDR3 region has the DNA TGTGCCAGCAGCCAAACCCGGACAGCTACCTACGAGCAGTACTTC. Translating gives CASSQTRTATYEQYF.

This clone has just a few counts. The rearrangement uses TRBV2 and TRBJ1-4; D gene ambiguous. Germline values: CDR1 SNHLY, CDR2 FYNNEI. Deletions cut 6 bases from V and 8 bases from J, with 4 bases between. This CDR3 has 10 residues. The CDR3 spells CASRREKLFF. CDR3 bases: TGTGCCAGCAGGAGGGAAAAACTGTTTTTT.

About this clone itself: The junction shows a germline mismatch at one end, possibly a read error. V and J are TRBV27 and TRBJ2-7, with 12 bases aligning to TRBD1. The V gene's germline CDR1 is MNHEY and CDR2 SMNVEV (reference sequence). The CDR3 extends over 15 amino acids. CDR3 protein: CVSRATGQGASEQYF. DNA of the CDR3: TGTGTCAGCAGAGCCACGGGACAGGGGGCGAGCGAGCAGTACTTC.

The rearrangement uses TRBV5-1 and TRBJ2-3, with 7 nucleotides matching TRBD2. The V gene end was trimmed by 0 bases and the J gene end by 0 bases; junction bases not matched to a gene: 7. In germline, CDR1 is SGHRS, CDR2 YFSETQ. The CDR3 consists of 17 residues. The chain's CDR3 is CASSLASAGKSTDTQYF. Written as DNA, the CDR3 is TGCGCCAGCAGCTTGGCGTCAGCGGGGAAAAGCACAGATACGCAGTATTTT.

V is TRBV29-1 and J is TRBJ1-1; the D gene is possibly TRBD1 (6 bases). Germline V gene sequence: CDR1 SQVTM, CDR2 ANQGSEA. This CDR3 contains 15 residues. Trimming pared 4 bases from V and 2 bases from J, leaving 17 bases between. The CDR3 spells CSVAHNRVLNTEAFF. The CDR3 DNA reads as TGCAGCGTTGCCCACAACAGGGTGCTCAACACTGAAGCTTTCTTT. The full variable domain, in which reference TRBV29-1 and TRBJ1-1 provide the parts outside the CDR3, is SAVISQKPSRDICQRGTSLTIQCQVDSQVTMMFWYRQQPGQSLTLIATANQGSEATYESGFVIDKFPISRPNLTFSTLTVSNMSPEDSSIYLCSVAHNRVLNTEAFFGQGTRLTVV.

This clone was detected a few times. The V call is TRBV7-3, the J call TRBJ1-3, with 8 bases fitting TRBD1. V shed 7 bases, J shed 1 base, and the junction held 6 bases outside the gene matches. Germline V gene sequence: CDR1 SGHTA, CDR2 FQGTGA. This CDR3 has 15 amino acids. The chain's CDR3 is CASKTTGGSGNTIYF. The CDR3, as DNA: TGTGCCAGCAAGACTACAGGGGGATCTGGAAACACCATATATTTT.

The V and J genes are TRBV6-5 and TRBJ1-1; D perhaps matches TRBD1 (5 bases). The CDR3 length is 15 residues. V was shortened by 5 bases and J by 0 bases, with 13 bases between the two germline ends. Germline V gene data show CDR1 as MNHEY and CDR2 as SVGAGI. The CDR3 region has the DNA TGTGCCAGCAGTCCCGGGGGGAACGTGAACACTGAAGCTTTCTTT. Amino acids: CASSPGGNVNTEAFF.

V gene TRBV2 combines with J gene TRBJ2-3; 12 nucleotides agree with TRBD1. Germline CDR1 is SNHLY and CDR2 is FYNNEI. After removal of 6 bases from V and 5 bases from J, the junction contained 6 bases not matched to a gene. There are 15 residues in the CDR3. Written as DNA, the CDR3 is TGTGCCAGCAGGGCCGGGACAGGGGGCCAAGATACGCAGTATTTT. This encodes CASRAGTGGQDTQYF.

This clone was found once. This chain uses TRBV9 with TRBJ2-7; TRBD1 agrees at 9 bases. V gave up 0 bases and J gave up 6 bases; unmatched junction bases: 4. The V gene's germline CDR1 is SGDLS and CDR2 YYNGEE. The CDR3 runs to 14 residues. The CDR3 protein is CASSVAGTGSEQYF. The CDR3 DNA reads as TGTGCCAGCAGCGTAGCCGGGACAGGGAGCGAGCAGTACTTC.

The chain joins TRBV5-6 to TRBJ2-3; possible D gene TRBD2, 6 bases. In germline, CDR1 is SGHDT, CDR2 YYEEEE. The V and J ends lost 4 bases and 7 bases respectively, with 10 bases between them. The CDR3 runs to 12 residues. The DNA for the CDR3 is TGTGCCAGCAGCGGTGGGGGGAATACGCAGTATTTT. Encoded protein: CASSGGGNTQYF.

The genes are TRBV7-3 and TRBJ1-2; 8 nucleotides agree with TRBD1. The trim removed 4 bases at V and 6 bases at J, leaving 4 bases unmatched. This CDR3 has 13 residues. CDR1 and CDR2 (germline): SGHTA, FQGTGA. The CDR3 coding sequence is TGTGCCAGCAGCTCCGGACAGGGAGATGGCTACACCTTC. It translates to CASSSGQGDGYTF.

The rearrangement uses TRBV10-3 and TRBJ2-1, with 9 bases fitting TRBD1. Germline V lookup: CDR1 ENHRY, CDR2 SYGVKD. The junction had 7 bases not matched to a gene; V was cut back by 9 bases and J by 7 bases. The CDR3 has 13 residues. The CDR3 region is CAIRDRVVNEQFF. DNA of the CDR3: TGTGCCATTCGGGACAGGGTCGTAAATGAGCAGTTCTTC.

The gene calls are TRBV5-1 and TRBJ1-4, with 8 nucleotides matching TRBD1. The CDR3 is 16 residues long. J lost 4 bases, V lost 4 bases, and 9 bases had no gene match. CDR1 is SGHRS and CDR2 is YFSETQ in the germline V gene. The CDR3 spells CASSALAGGFNEKLFF. CDR3 sequence (DNA): TGCGCCAGCAGCGCCCTCGCAGGGGGCTTTAATGAAAAACTGTTTTTT.

The rearrangement links TRBV25-1 to TRBJ2-2, with D hard to call. Germline loops: CDR1 MGHDK, CDR2 SYGVNS. The CDR3 spans 12 residues. V shed 4 bases and J shed 3 bases, with 3 bases lying between them. DNA of the CDR3: TGTGCCAGCAGTGTATACACCGGGGAGCTGTTTTTT. Translated: CASSVYTGELFF. The variable domain in full, completed from reference TRBV25-1 and TRBJ2-2, reads EADIYQTPRYLVIGTGKKITLECSQTMGHDKMYWYQQDPGMELHLIHYSYGVNSTEKGDLSSESTVSRIRTEHFPLTLESARPSHTSQYLCASSVYTGELFFGEGSRLTVL.

The V gene is TRBV18, the J gene TRBJ2-2; no clear D gene. Germline V lookup: CDR1 KGHSH, CDR2 LQKENI. With 3 bases removed from V and 0 bases from J, the gap between germline ends came to 8 bases. This CDR3 has 15 amino acids. DNA for the CDR3: TGTGCCAGCTCACCCATCAGGTCGAACACCGGGGAGCTGTTTTTT. Translating gives CASSPIRSNTGELFF.

The CDR3, as DNA: TGCAGTGCTAGTAAACTAGCGGGGAGATATGAGCAGTTCTTC. Translating it yields CSASKLAGRYEQFF. The chain uses TRBV20-1 and TRBJ2-1, with TRBD2 identical over 10 bases. This CDR3 has 14 residues. J lost 8 bases, V lost 3 bases, and 7 bases had no gene match. The V gene's germline CDR1 is DFQATT and CDR2 SNEGSKA (reference sequence).

This chain joins TRBV29-1 and TRBJ1-4; D uncertain. Germline-derived CDR1 and CDR2 are SQVTM and ANQGSEA. The V end lost 4 bases, the J end lost 8 bases, and 14 bases lay between the germline ends. The CDR3 is made up of 13 amino acids. CDR3 amino acids: CSVVVGREEKLFF. The CDR3 DNA reads TGCAGCGTTGTAGTAGGGCGGGAGGAAAAACTGTTTTTT.

The chain uses TRBV30 and TRBJ2-1; 10 bases are a match to TRBD2. This CDR3 has 19 residues. V lost 0 bases to trimming and J lost 8 bases; unmatched junction nucleotides: 19. Germline loops: CDR1 GTSNPN, CDR2 SVGIG (reference sequence). CDR3 amino acids: CAWSVKRGGFPLRGDEQFF. CDR3 bases: TGTGCCTGGAGTGTTAAGCGGGGGGGCTTTCCCCTAAGGGGAGATGAGCAGTTCTTC.